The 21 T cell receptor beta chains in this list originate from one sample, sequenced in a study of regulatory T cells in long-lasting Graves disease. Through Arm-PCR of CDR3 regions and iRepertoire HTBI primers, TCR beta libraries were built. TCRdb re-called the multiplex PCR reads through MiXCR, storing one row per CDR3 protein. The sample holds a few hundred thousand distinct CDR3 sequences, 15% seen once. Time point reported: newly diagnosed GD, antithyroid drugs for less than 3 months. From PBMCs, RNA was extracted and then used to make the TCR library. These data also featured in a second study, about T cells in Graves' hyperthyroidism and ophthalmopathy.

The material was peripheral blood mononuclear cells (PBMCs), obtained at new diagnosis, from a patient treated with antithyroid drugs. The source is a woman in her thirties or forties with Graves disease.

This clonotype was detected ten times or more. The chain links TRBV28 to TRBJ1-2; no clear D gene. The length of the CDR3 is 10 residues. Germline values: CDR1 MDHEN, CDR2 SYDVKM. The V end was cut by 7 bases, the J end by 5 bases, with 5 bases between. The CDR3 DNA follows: TGTGCCAGCATGGGGTATGGCTACACCTTC. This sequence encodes CASMGYGYTF.

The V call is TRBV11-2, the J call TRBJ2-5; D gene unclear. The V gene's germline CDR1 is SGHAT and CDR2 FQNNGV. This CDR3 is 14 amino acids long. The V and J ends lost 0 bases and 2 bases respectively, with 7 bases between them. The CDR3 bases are TGTGCCAGCAGCTTAGATACAGATCAAGAGACCCAGTACTTC. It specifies CASSLDTDQETQYF. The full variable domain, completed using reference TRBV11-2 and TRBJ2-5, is EAGVAQSPRYKIIEKRQSVAFWCNPISGHATLYWYQQILGQGPKLLIQFQNNGVVDDSQLPKDRFSAERLKGVDSTLKIQPAKLEDSAVYLCASSLDTDQETQYFGPGTRLLVL.

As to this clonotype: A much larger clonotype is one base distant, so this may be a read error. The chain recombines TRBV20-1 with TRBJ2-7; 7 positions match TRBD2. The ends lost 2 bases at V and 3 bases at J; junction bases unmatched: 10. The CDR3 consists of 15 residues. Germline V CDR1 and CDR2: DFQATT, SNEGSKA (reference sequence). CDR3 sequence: CSARPLARAIYEQYF. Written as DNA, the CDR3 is TGCAGTGCTAGACCACTAGCGAGAGCCATCTACGAGCAGTACTTC.

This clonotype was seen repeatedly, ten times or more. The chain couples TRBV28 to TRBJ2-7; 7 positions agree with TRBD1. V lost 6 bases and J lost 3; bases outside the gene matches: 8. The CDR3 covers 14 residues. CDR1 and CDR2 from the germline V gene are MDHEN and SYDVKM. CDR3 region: CASSHPTGNYEQYF. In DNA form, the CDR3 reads TGTGCCAGCAGCCACCCGACAGGGAACTACGAGCAGTACTTC.

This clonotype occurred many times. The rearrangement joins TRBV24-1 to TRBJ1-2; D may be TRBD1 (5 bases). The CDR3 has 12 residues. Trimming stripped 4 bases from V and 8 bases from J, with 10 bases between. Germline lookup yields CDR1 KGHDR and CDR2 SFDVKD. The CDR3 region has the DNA TGTGCCACCAGTGACACCCGGGACGGCTACACCTTC. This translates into CATSDTRDGYTF.

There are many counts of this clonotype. CDR3 nucleotide sequence: TGTGCCAGCAGCTTAGAGGGAGCTCACTCTGGAAACACCATATATTTT. As protein: CASSLEGAHSGNTIYF. The J gene is TRBJ1-3, the V gene TRBV7-8; D is unclear. The CDR3 consists of 16 residues. The V gene's germline CDR1 is SGHVS and CDR2 FQNEAQ. V shed 1 base and J shed 0 bases, with 10 bases lying between them.

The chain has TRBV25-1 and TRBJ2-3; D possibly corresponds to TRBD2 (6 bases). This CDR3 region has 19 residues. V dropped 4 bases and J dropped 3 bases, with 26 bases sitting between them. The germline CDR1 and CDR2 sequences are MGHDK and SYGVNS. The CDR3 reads CASSGPTTDGRPGTDTQYF. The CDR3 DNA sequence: TGTGCCAGCAGTGGCCCCACAACAGACGGGAGACCGGGGACAGATACGCAGTATTTT. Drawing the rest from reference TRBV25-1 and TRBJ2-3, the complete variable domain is EADIYQTPRYLVIGTGKKITLECSQTMGHDKMYWYQQDPGMELHLIHYSYGVNSTEKGDLSSESTVSRIRTEHFPLTLESARPSHTSQYLCASSGPTTDGRPGTDTQYFGPGTRLTVL.

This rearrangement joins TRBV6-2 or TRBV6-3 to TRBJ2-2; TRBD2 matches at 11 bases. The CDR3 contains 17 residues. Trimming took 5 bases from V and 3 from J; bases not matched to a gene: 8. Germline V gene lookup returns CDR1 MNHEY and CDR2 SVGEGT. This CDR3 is CASSEELAGVDTGELFF. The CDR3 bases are TGTGCCAGCAGTGAAGAACTAGCGGGAGTTGACACCGGGGAGCTGTTTTTT.

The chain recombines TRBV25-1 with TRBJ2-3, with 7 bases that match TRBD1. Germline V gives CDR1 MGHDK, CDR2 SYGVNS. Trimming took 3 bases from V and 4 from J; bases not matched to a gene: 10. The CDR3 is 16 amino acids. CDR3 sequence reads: CASSEPDGQAPDTQYF. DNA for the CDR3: TGTGCCAGCAGTGAGCCGGATGGACAGGCCCCAGATACGCAGTATTTT.

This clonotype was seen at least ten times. The CDR3 DNA reads as TGTGCCAGCAGCGTAGAAATAAACTATGGCTACACCTTC. Amino acids: CASSVEINYGYTF. The V call is TRBV9, the J call TRBJ1-2; no firm D call. The CDR3 spans 13 residues. Germline V gene sequence: CDR1 SGDLS, CDR2 YYNGEE. V was clipped by 0 bases and J by 2 bases, with 5 bases between them.

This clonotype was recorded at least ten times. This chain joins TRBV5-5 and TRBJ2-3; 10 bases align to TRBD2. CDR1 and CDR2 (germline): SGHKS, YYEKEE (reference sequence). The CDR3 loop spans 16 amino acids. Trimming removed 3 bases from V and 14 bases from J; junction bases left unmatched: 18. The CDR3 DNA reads TGTGCCAGCAGCTCGCTAGCGGGGGAGACGGCTTTGGTTTGGTATTTT. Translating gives CASSSLAGETALVWYF.

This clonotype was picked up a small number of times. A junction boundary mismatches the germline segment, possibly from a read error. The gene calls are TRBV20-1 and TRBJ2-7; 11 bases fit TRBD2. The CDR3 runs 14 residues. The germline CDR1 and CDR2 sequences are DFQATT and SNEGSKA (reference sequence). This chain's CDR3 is CSAATSGRGWERYF. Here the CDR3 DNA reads TGCAGTGCGGCCACTAGCGGGAGAGGTTGGGAGCGGTACTTC.

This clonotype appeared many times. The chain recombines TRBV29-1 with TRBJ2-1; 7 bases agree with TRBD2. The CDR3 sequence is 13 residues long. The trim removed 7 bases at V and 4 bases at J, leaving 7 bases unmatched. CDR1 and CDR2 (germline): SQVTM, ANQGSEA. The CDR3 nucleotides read TGCAGCGCTGGGGCTAGCGGATACAATGAGCAGTTCTTC. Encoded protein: CSAGASGYNEQFF.

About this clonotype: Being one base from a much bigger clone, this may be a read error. CDR3 sequence reads: CASSLRVLDERYF. The DNA for the CDR3 is TGTGCCAGCAGCCTACGCGTCCTGGACGAGCGGTACTTC. The V and J genes are TRBV12-3 or TRBV12-4 and TRBJ2-7; D is uncertain. The CDR3 is 13 amino acids.

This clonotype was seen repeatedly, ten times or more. The CDR3 region has the DNA TGTGCTAGTGGTTTGGTTGTCCTCGGGACCGAGAATCGACTAGCCCACGATGAGCAGTTCTTC. This gives the protein CASGLVVLGTENRLAHDEQFF. V is TRBV12-5 and J is TRBJ2-1; 7 positions match TRBD2. Trimming removed 0 bases from V and 8 bases from J; junction bases left unmatched: 25. The CDR3 extends over 21 amino acids. Germline CDR1 and CDR2: LGHNT and FRNRAP.

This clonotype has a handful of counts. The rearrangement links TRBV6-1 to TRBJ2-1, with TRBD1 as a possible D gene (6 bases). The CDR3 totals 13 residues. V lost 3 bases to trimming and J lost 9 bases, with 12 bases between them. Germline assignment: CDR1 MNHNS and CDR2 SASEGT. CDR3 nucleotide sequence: TGTGCCAGCAGTGATCCCACAGGGTTTGAGCAGTTCTTC. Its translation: CASSDPTGFEQFF.

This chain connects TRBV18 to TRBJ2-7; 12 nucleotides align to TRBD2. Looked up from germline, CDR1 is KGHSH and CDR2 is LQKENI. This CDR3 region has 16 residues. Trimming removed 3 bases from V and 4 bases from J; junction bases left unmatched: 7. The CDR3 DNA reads TGTGCCAGCTCACCCCTTCCGACTAGCGGGGGATACGAGCAGTACTTC. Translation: CASSPLPTSGGYEQYF. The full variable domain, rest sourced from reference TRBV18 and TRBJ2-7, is NAGVMQNPRHLVRRRGQEARLRCSPMKGHSHVYWYRQLPEEGLKFMVYLQKENIIDESGMPKERFSAEFPKEGPSILRIQQVVRGDSAAYFCASSPLPTSGGYEQYFGPGTRLTVT.

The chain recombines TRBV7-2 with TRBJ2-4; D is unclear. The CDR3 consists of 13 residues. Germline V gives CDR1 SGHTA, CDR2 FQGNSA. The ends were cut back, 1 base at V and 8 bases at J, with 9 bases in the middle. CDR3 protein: CASSLGGFYIQYF. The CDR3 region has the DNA TGTGCCAGCAGCTTAGGGGGTTTCTACATTCAGTACTTC.

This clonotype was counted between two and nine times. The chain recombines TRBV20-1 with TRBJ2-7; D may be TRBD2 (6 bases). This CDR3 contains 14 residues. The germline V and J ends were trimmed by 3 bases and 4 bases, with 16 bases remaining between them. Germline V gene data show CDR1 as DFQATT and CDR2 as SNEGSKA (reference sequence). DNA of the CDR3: TGCAGTGCTAGGGGCCGGGACTCCTTATACGAGCAGTACTTC. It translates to CSARGRDSLYEQYF.

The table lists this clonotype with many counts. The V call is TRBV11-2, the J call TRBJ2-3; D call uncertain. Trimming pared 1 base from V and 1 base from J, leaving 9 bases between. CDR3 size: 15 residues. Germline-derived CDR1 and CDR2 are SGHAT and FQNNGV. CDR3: CASSLVQSGTDTQYF. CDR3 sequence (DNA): TGTGCCAGCAGCTTAGTTCAGTCCGGCACAGATACGCAGTATTTT.

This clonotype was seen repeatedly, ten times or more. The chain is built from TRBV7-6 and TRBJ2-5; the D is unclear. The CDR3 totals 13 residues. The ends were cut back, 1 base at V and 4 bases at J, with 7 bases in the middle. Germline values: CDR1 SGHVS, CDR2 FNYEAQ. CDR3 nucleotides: TGTGCCAGCAGCTTAGGGCCGAGAGAGACCCAGTACTTC. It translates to CASSLGPRETQYF. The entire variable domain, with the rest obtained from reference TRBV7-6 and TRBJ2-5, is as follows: GAGVSQSPRYKVTKRGQDVALRCDPISGHVSLYWYRQALGQGPEFLTYFNYEAQQDKSGLPNDRFSAERPEGSISTLTIQRTEQRDSAMYRCASSLGPRETQYFGPGTRLLVL.